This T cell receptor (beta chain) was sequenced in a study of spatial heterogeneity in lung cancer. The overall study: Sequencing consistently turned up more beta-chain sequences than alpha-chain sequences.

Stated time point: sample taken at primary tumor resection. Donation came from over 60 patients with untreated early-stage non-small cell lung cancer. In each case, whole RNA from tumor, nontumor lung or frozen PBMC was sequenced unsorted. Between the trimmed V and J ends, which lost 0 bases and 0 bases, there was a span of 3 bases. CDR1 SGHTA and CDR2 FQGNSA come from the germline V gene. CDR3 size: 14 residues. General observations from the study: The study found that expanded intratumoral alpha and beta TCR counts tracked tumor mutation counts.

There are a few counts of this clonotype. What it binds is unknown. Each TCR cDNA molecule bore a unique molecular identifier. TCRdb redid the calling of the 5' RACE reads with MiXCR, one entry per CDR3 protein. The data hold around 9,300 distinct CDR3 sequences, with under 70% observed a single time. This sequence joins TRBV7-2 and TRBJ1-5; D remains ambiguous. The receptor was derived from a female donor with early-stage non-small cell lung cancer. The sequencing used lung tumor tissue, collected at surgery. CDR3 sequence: CASSLANSNQPQHF. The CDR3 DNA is TGTGCCAGCAGCTTAGCGAATAGCAATCAGCCCCAGCATTTT. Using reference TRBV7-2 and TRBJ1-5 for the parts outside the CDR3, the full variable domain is GAGVSQSPSNKVTEKGKDVELRCDPISGHTALYWYRQSLGQGLEFLIYFQGNSAPDKSGLPSDRFSAERTGGSVSTLTIQRTQQEDSAVYLCASSLANSNQPQHFGDGTRLSIL.